The rows below give T cell receptor beta chains drawn from one sample of a study of blood T cell repertoires in COVID-19. Profiling relied on immunoSEQ multiplex PCR, and the TCRdb table lists in-frame clones only, not all of them. Of 200,000 or so clones in the sample, about 88% were seen once. The sample consisted of peripheral blood. These receptors all come from a woman in her thirties or forties who had recovered from COVID-19. Each CDR3 is given with its conserved first and last residue. Fields, in order: clone size, J gene, D gene, V gene, CDR3 protein, CDR3 DNA. D genes are given only for firm matches. Rows give clone size only sometimes, using once, few, many, or a class for an expanded clone.

clone size: .
J gene: TRBJ2-1
D gene: .
V gene: TRBV7-2
CDR3 protein: CASNLAPLVNEQFF
CDR3 DNA: TGTGCCAGCAACCTAGCGCCATTAGTCAATGAGCAGTTCTTC

clone size: .
J gene: TRBJ2-7
D gene: .
V gene: TRBV6-5
CDR3 protein: CASGSYEQYF
CDR3 DNA: TGTGCCAGCGGTTCGTACGAGCAGTACTTC

clone size: medium-sized
J gene: TRBJ1-1
D gene: TRBD1
V gene: TRBV28
CDR3 protein: CASTPRGRGKAFF
CDR3 DNA: TGTGCCAGCACCCCCAGGGGGCGGGGGAAAGCTTTCTTT

clone size: .
J gene: TRBJ1-2
D gene: .
V gene: TRBV11-2
CDR3 protein: CASSLFSEYGYTF
CDR3 DNA: TGTGCCAGCAGCTTATTCTCAGAATATGGCTACACCTTC

clone size: .
J gene: TRBJ1-1
D gene: .
V gene: TRBV7-2
CDR3 protein: CASSLILRPMNTEAFF
CDR3 DNA: TGTGCCAGCAGCTTAATTCTACGCCCTATGAACACTGAAGCTTTCTTT

clone size: .
J gene: TRBJ2-1
D gene: .
V gene: TRBV7-9
CDR3 protein: CASSFSGLEQFF
CDR3 DNA: TGTGCCAGCAGCTTTTCTGGGCTCGAGCAGTTCTTC

clone size: .
J gene: TRBJ2-7
D gene: .
V gene: TRBV5-6
CDR3 protein: CASRGGRGASYEQYF
CDR3 DNA: TGTGCCAGCAGGGGAGGGAGGGGGGCCTCCTACGAGCAGTACTTC

clone size: .
J gene: TRBJ1-1
D gene: TRBD1
V gene: TRBV28
CDR3 protein: CASSLRGGNTEAFF
CDR3 DNA: TGTGCCAGCAGTTTACGAGGGGGCAACACTGAAGCTTTCTTT

clone size: .
J gene: TRBJ2-4
D gene: TRBD1
V gene: TRBV6-5
CDR3 protein: CASRQGASKNIQYF
CDR3 DNA: TGTGCCAGCAGGCAGGGGGCCAGCAAAAACATTCAGTACTTC

clone size: .
J gene: TRBJ2-7
D gene: TRBD2
V gene: TRBV30
CDR3 protein: CAWNGLAGEEQYF
CDR3 DNA: TGTGCCTGGAACGGACTAGCGGGAGAGGAGCAGTACTTC

clone size: .
J gene: TRBJ2-2
D gene: .
V gene: TRBV7-2
CDR3 protein: CASSGDWRTGELFF
CDR3 DNA: TGTGCCAGCAGCGGTGACTGGAGGACCGGGGAGCTGTTTTTT

clone size: once
J gene: TRBJ2-1
D gene: .
V gene: TRBV24-1
CDR3 protein: CATSDGGVGRSSSYNEQFF
CDR3 DNA: TGTGCCACCAGTGATGGAGGTGTAGGCAGGTCGAGCTCCTACAATGAGCAGTTCTTC

clone size: .
J gene: TRBJ2-1
D gene: .
V gene: TRBV6-6
CDR3 protein: CASRNRLASAYNEQFF
CDR3 DNA: TGTGCCAGCAGAAACCGCCTAGCGAGCGCCTACAATGAGCAGTTCTTC

clone size: .
J gene: TRBJ1-3
D gene: .
V gene: TRBV5-5
CDR3 protein: CASSSYQGIAGNTIYF
CDR3 DNA: TGTGCCAGCAGCTCCTACCAGGGGATTGCTGGAAACACCATATATTTT

clone size: .
J gene: TRBJ2-7
D gene: TRBD1
V gene: TRBV18
CDR3 protein: CASSIGTANEQYF
CDR3 DNA: TGTGCCAGCTCAATCGGGACAGCGAACGAGCAGTACTTC

clone size: once
J gene: TRBJ1-1
D gene: .
V gene: TRBV6-5
CDR3 protein: CASIRGTEAFF
CDR3 DNA: TGTGCCAGCATAAGGGGCACTGAAGCTTTCTTT

clone size: .
J gene: TRBJ1-1
D gene: TRBD1
V gene: TRBV19
CDR3 protein: CASSTTPGGNTEAFF
CDR3 DNA: TGTGCCAGTAGTACCACTCCAGGGGGTAACACTGAAGCTTTCTTT

clone size: .
J gene: TRBJ2-3
D gene: .
V gene: TRBV5-1
CDR3 protein: CASSLATAPGTDTQYF
CDR3 DNA: TGCGCCAGCAGCTTGGCCACAGCCCCGGGCACAGATACGCAGTATTTT

clone size: once
J gene: TRBJ1-1
D gene: TRBD1
V gene: TRBV29-1
CDR3 protein: CSVDVRDRGMMNTEAFF
CDR3 DNA: TGCAGCGTTGACGTACGGGACAGGGGTATGATGAACACTGAAGCTTTCTTT

clone size: .
J gene: TRBJ2-7
D gene: TRBD1
V gene: TRBV4-1
CDR3 protein: CASSHPATGTVYEQYF
CDR3 DNA: TGCGCCAGCAGCCATCCAGCAACCGGGACAGTCTACGAGCAGTACTTC

clone size: .
J gene: TRBJ2-1
D gene: TRBD1
V gene: TRBV18
CDR3 protein: CASSLGQGTYNEQFF
CDR3 DNA: TGTGCCAGCTCACTTGGACAGGGCACCTACAATGAGCAGTTCTTC

clone size: .
J gene: TRBJ1-3
D gene: TRBD1
V gene: TRBV10-3
CDR3 protein: CASQGVERISGNTIYF
CDR3 DNA: TGTGCCAGCCAGGGGGTCGAACGGATCTCTGGAAACACCATATATTTT

clone size: few
J gene: TRBJ1-2
D gene: .
V gene: TRBV7-9
CDR3 protein: CASSFDFGNGGYTF
CDR3 DNA: TGTGCCAGCAGCTTCGATTTTGGAAACGGGGGCTACACCTTC

clone size: .
J gene: TRBJ2-5
D gene: .
V gene: TRBV5-1
CDR3 protein: CASSGGTAQETQYF
CDR3 DNA: TGCGCCAGCAGCGGGGGGACAGCCCAAGAGACCCAGTACTTC

clone size: .
J gene: TRBJ1-2
D gene: TRBD1
V gene: TRBV12-3/TRBV12-4
CDR3 protein: CASSSGQAGGYTF
CDR3 DNA: TGTGCCAGCAGTTCGGGACAGGCAGGGGGCTACACCTTC

clone size: .
J gene: TRBJ1-5
D gene: .
V gene: TRBV6-1
CDR3 protein: CASSETGTNQPQHF
CDR3 DNA: TGTGCCAGCAGTGAAACAGGGACCAATCAGCCCCAGCATTTT

clone size: .
J gene: TRBJ2-5
D gene: TRBD2
V gene: TRBV2
CDR3 protein: CASKYWTSGVETQYF
CDR3 DNA: TGTGCCAGCAAGTATTGGACTAGCGGCGTAGAGACCCAGTACTTC

clone size: .
J gene: TRBJ2-2
D gene: .
V gene: TRBV3-1/TRBV3-2
CDR3 protein: CASSLSTGELFF
CDR3 DNA: TGTGCCAGCAGCCTTAGCACCGGGGAGCTGTTTTTT